This T cell receptor beta chain was retrieved from a study of T cell changes during pregnancy in multiple sclerosis. Per the germline V gene, CDR1 is SGHRS and CDR2 is YFSETQ. The CDR3 is made up of 14 amino acids. Trimming shortened V by 5 bases and J by 3 bases, and 9 bases separated the two germline ends. The table lists this clone with a count of one. Using immunoSEQ multiplex PCR, the repertoire was profiled, and TCRdb retains in-frame clones only, with some absent. The table shows roughly 100,000 clones, with roughly 92% occurring only once. The chain is built from TRBV5-1 and TRBJ2-6; weak D call: TRBD1 (5 bases). The TCR was taken from a female donor with multiple sclerosis, enrolled in a pregnancy study. The sample was peripheral blood, taken after pregnancy. The CDR3 region is CASSQGSGANVLTF. CDR3 nucleotide sequence: TGCGCCAGCAGTCAGGGAAGTGGGGCCAACGTCCTGACTTTC.